Shown below are 29 T cell receptor beta chains from a single sample sequenced in a study of cytomegalovirus exposure and HLA in healthy donors. The data were produced by immunoSEQ multiplex PCR, yet TCRdb's version contains in-frame clones alone and is incomplete. Found here are roughly 200,000 clones, approximately 83% of them singletons; the top ten hold about 2.8%. The specimen sequenced was PBMCs. These receptors were obtained from a woman aged 18-29 years in good health and CMV-seropositive.

This chain connects TRBV11-2 to TRBJ2-5, with 8 bases lining up with TRBD2. V was clipped by 5 bases and J by 3 bases; unmatched bases: 14. CDR3 length: 17 residues. CDR1 is SGHAT and CDR2 is FQNNGV in the germline V gene. CDR3 loop: CASSKGTRPGREETQYF. The CDR3 DNA reads as TGTGCCAGCAGCAAAGGGACTAGACCAGGGCGAGAAGAGACCCAGTACTTC.

The CDR3 DNA reads TGTGCCAGCAGCTTAGGGACTAGCGGGGGGATGGCCCAGTACTTC. This gives the protein CASSLGTSGGMAQYF. The chain links TRBV5-4 to TRBJ2-5, with 15 bases identical to TRBD2. From germline, CDR1 is SGHNT and CDR2 YYREEE (reference sequence). V lost 2 bases, J lost 9 bases, and 5 bases stayed unmatched. This CDR3 has 15 residues.

This clone was seen just once. Its ends do not fully match the called genes, so a read error is possible. V and J are TRBV18 and TRBJ2-1, with 15 bases aligning to TRBD2. The CDR3 runs to 16 residues. The V gene's germline CDR1 is KGHSH and CDR2 LQKENI. The CDR3 DNA reads as TGTGCCAGCTCCCCACGGACTAGCGGGGGGGCAGGTGAGCAGTTCTTC. Encoded protein: CASSPRTSGGAGEQFF.

The rearrangement links TRBV9 to TRBJ1-1; maybe TRBD1 (6 bases). V dropped 0 bases and J dropped 9 bases, with 24 bases sitting between them. This CDR3 has 17 amino acids. The germline gives CDR1 SGDLS, CDR2 YYNGEE. CDR3: CASSVGRQGSMGLQAFF. CDR3 nucleotides: TGTGCCAGCAGCGTAGGGAGGCAGGGGAGTATGGGTTTACAAGCTTTCTTT.

The V call is TRBV19, the J call TRBJ2-7, with D perhaps TRBD1 (7 bases). CDR3 length: 13 residues. The ends were cut back, 4 bases at V and 3 bases at J, with 10 bases in the middle. Germline CDR1 LNHDA, CDR2 SQIVND (reference sequence). Here the CDR3 reads CASSTQGGYEQYF. CDR3 nucleotides: TGTGCCAGTAGTACCCAGGGGGGCTACGAGCAGTACTTC.

This chain links TRBV6-5 with TRBJ1-6; TRBD1 aligns across 10 bases. The CDR3 covers 15 residues. The V gene end was trimmed by 0 bases and the J gene end by 11 bases; junction bases not matched to a gene: 4. Germline CDR1 reads MNHEY; CDR2 reads SVGAGI. The CDR3: CASSYSDRGLPPLHF. The CDR3 coding sequence is TGTGCCAGCAGTTACTCGGACAGGGGGTTACCACCCCTCCACTTT.

The V gene is TRBV2, the J gene TRBJ1-5; D not certain. The CDR3 totals 13 residues. V shed 8 bases and J shed 4 bases, with 12 bases lying between them. CDR1 SNHLY and CDR2 FYNNEI come from the germline V gene. This CDR3 reads CASHLGVNQPQHF. The CDR3 coding sequence is TGTGCCAGCCACCTGGGAGTTAATCAGCCCCAGCATTTT.

The CDR3 region is CASSEQADYEQYF. The DNA for the CDR3 is TGTGCCAGTAGTGAACAGGCGGACTATGAGCAGTACTTC. The chain uses TRBV19 and TRBJ2-7, with D possibly matching TRBD2 (6 bases). Germline V gives CDR1 LNHDA, CDR2 SQIVND (reference sequence). Trimming stripped 5 bases from V and 7 bases from J, with 15 bases between. The CDR3 sequence is 13 residues long.

The chain employs TRBV5-5 and TRBJ1-4; D uncertain. V was cut by 0 bases and J by 5 bases, with 11 bases left in between. CDR1 SGHKS and CDR2 YYEKEE come from the germline V gene (reference sequence). CDR3 size: 15 residues. CDR3 in DNA: TGTGCCAGCAGCTTGGGCTCGGGTTTGAATGAAAAACTGTTTTTT. This gives the protein CASSLGSGLNEKLFF.

The chain has TRBV13 and TRBJ1-2; D may be TRBD1 (6 bases). V was pared by 5 bases and J by 4 bases, with 17 bases between. The CDR3 length is 15 residues. Germline loops: CDR1 PRHDT, CDR2 FYEKMQ (reference sequence). CDR3 amino acids: CASSPAVDSSYGYTF. In nucleotides, the CDR3 is TGTGCCAGCAGCCCCGCTGTGGACAGCTCCTATGGCTACACCTTC.

The V call is TRBV4-1, the J call TRBJ1-1, with D possibly matching TRBD1 (5 bases). Trimming took off 10 bases at V and 1 base at J, with 10 bases between the two ends. From germline, CDR1 is MGHRA and CDR2 YSYEKL. This CDR3 region has 12 residues. As DNA, the CDR3 is TGCGCCACCTCTGGACAGAACACTGAAGCTTTCTTT. Translating it yields CATSGQNTEAFF.

The CDR3 loop is CASSVYREANEKLFF. DNA of the CDR3: TGTGCCAGCAGCGTTTATCGGGAGGCTAATGAAAAACTGTTTTTT. The V gene is TRBV13, the J gene TRBJ1-4; D gene ambiguous. V was cut by 5 bases and J by 3 bases, with 13 bases left in between. This CDR3 is 15 amino acids long. CDR1 and CDR2 (germline): PRHDT, FYEKMQ (reference sequence).

This clone was seen only once. The chain recombines TRBV4-1 with TRBJ1-5, with 9 bases aligning to TRBD1. The CDR3 sequence is 15 residues long. Per the germline V gene, CDR1 is MGHRA and CDR2 is YSYEKL. J gave up 4 bases and V 3 bases, and 4 bases lay outside the gene matches. The CDR3 bases are TGCGCCAGCAGCCAGGCCGGGACAGGGAATCAGCCCCAGCATTTT. This gives the protein CASSQAGTGNQPQHF.

J is TRBJ1-1 and V is TRBV19; TRBD1 is a possible D gene (6 bases). There are 16 residues in the CDR3. Trimming stripped 3 bases from V and 2 bases from J, with 16 bases between. CDR1 is LNHDA, CDR2 SQIVND, per germline (reference sequence). The CDR3: CASSMLQGRSNTEAFF. The CDR3 nucleotides are TGTGCCAGTAGTATGTTACAGGGCCGGAGTAACACTGAAGCTTTCTTT.

This clone was observed once. The chain uses TRBV5-1 and TRBJ2-3, with D perhaps matching TRBD1 (6 bases). The CDR3 runs 14 residues. V was shortened by 1 base and J by 4 bases, with 10 bases between the two germline ends. Germline V gene lookup returns CDR1 SGHRS and CDR2 YFSETQ. CDR3 amino acids: CASSLQRQADTQYF. For the CDR3, the DNA is TGCGCCAGCAGCTTGCAGAGACAGGCAGATACGCAGTATTTT.

This clone has a single count. The chain is built from TRBV18 and TRBJ2-2; D not resolved. The V and J ends lost 2 bases and 2 bases respectively, with 9 bases between them. Germline-derived CDR1 and CDR2 are KGHSH and LQKENI. The CDR3 is 15 residues long. CDR3 region: CASSPLYPNTGELFF. In DNA form, the CDR3 reads TGTGCCAGCTCACCATTGTATCCCAACACCGGGGAGCTGTTTTTT.

This chain connects TRBV5-4 to TRBJ2-7; 7 nucleotides align to TRBD2. CDR3 length: 14 amino acids. After removal of 1 base from V and 2 bases from J, the junction contained 3 bases not matched to a gene. Germline values: CDR1 SGHNT, CDR2 YYREEE (reference sequence). In DNA, the CDR3 is TGTGCCAGCAGCTTGACGGGGGGTCCCTACGAGCAGTACTTC. Residues: CASSLTGGPYEQYF.

The chain combines TRBV9 with TRBJ1-1; D not resolved. CDR3 size: 13 residues. V gave up 4 bases and J gave up 5 bases, with 12 bases separating them. Looked up from germline, CDR1 is SGDLS and CDR2 is YYNGEE. CDR3 protein: CASSSGGETEAFF. CDR3 coding DNA: TGTGCCAGCAGCTCCGGCGGCGAAACTGAAGCTTTCTTT.

The chain uses TRBV5-1 and TRBJ2-5; possible D gene TRBD2, 6 bases. CDR3 length: 16 amino acids. V was pared by 2 bases and J by 4 bases, with 18 bases between. Germline CDR1 reads SGHRS; CDR2 reads YFSETQ. The CDR3 is CASSFAGTRGVETQYF. The CDR3 DNA follows: TGCGCCAGCAGCTTCGCCGGGACTCGAGGAGTAGAGACCCAGTACTTC.

The V gene is TRBV21-1, the J gene TRBJ2-6; TRBD1 reflects the table's D call only, with no check against the DNA. TRBV21-1 is listed as a pseudogene. CDR3 length: 17 amino acids. The CDR3 loop is CASSPGQEFSGANVLTF. CDR3 coding DNA: TGTGCCAGCAGCCCCGGACAGGAATTCTCTGGGGCCAACGTCCTGACTTTC.

The gene calls are TRBV5-1 and TRBJ2-3, with 8 bases lining up with TRBD2. This CDR3 is 17 amino acids long. V lost 4 bases and J lost 4; bases outside the gene matches: 14. CDR1 and CDR2 from the germline V gene are SGHRS and YFSETQ. The CDR3 sequence: CASSQGRFSGVPDTQYF. The DNA for the CDR3 is TGCGCCAGCAGCCAGGGTAGGTTTAGCGGGGTTCCAGATACGCAGTATTTT.

This clone was observed a few times. The V and J genes are TRBV9 and TRBJ1-6; D call uncertain. The germline CDR1 and CDR2 sequences are SGDLS and YYNGEE. Between the trimmed V and J ends, which lost 2 bases and 9 bases, there was a span of 12 bases. The CDR3 is made up of 14 amino acids. This CDR3 is CASSVEIRGSPLHF. In DNA, the CDR3 is TGTGCCAGCAGCGTCGAAATCCGGGGTTCACCCCTCCACTTT.

The chain has TRBV10-3 and TRBJ2-3; 13 bases align to TRBD2. CDR3 length: 16 amino acids. CDR1 and CDR2 (germline): ENHRY, SYGVKD. Trimming removed 5 bases from V and 2 bases from J; junction bases left unmatched: 4. CDR3 amino acids: CAISWTSGGHTDTQYF. The DNA for the CDR3 is TGTGCCATCAGTTGGACTAGCGGGGGACACACAGATACGCAGTATTTT.

This chain uses TRBV4-3 with TRBJ1-5; D might be TRBD1 (6 bases). Between the trimmed V and J ends, which lost 0 bases and 5 bases, there was a span of 11 bases. Germline loops: CDR1 LGHNA, CDR2 YSLEER. This CDR3 contains 15 residues. CDR3 coding DNA: TGCGCCAGCAGCCAAGATAGCCAGGGGTATCAGCCCCAGCATTTT. This encodes CASSQDSQGYQPQHF.

The chain recombines TRBV18 with TRBJ2-6; D possibly corresponds to TRBD2 (6 bases). The CDR3 loop spans 17 amino acids. V lost 5 bases and J 4 bases, leaving 18 bases between the germline ends. The V gene's germline CDR1 is KGHSH and CDR2 LQKENI. The CDR3 protein is CASSVEGSGVGANVLTF. The CDR3 DNA is TGTGCCAGCTCAGTGGAGGGATCAGGAGTCGGGGCCAACGTCCTGACTTTC.

V gene TRBV5-4 combines with J gene TRBJ2-1; 11 bases are shared with TRBD2. J lost 15 bases, V lost 1 base, and 6 bases had no gene match. CDR1 is SGHNT, CDR2 YYREEE, per germline (reference sequence). The CDR3 covers 13 residues. The CDR3 bases are TGTGCCAGCAGCTTGACATTAGCGGGGGGGTTGTTCTTC. Translation gives CASSLTLAGGLFF.

This clone was picked up one time. V gene TRBV7-9 combines with J gene TRBJ2-7; D call uncertain. The V end lost 5 bases, the J end lost 1 base, and 6 bases lay between the germline ends. This CDR3 has 12 residues. Germline CDR1 is SEHNR and CDR2 is FQNEAQ (reference sequence). In nucleotides, the CDR3 is TGTGCCAGCAGCCCCCAGTCCTACGAGCAGTACTTC. Residues: CASSPQSYEQYF.

The chain combines TRBV15 with TRBJ2-5; 10 nucleotides align to TRBD2. Germline assignment: CDR1 LNHNV and CDR2 YYDKDF (reference sequence). The CDR3 has 17 amino acids. J lost 4 bases, V lost 0 bases, and 8 bases had no gene match. The CDR3 DNA sequence: TGTGCCACCAGCAGAGATGCCCCAGCGGGGGGGGTAGAGACCCAGTACTTC. It encodes CATSRDAPAGGVETQYF.

The V and J genes are TRBV11-2 and TRBJ2-7, with D possibly TRBD2 on 5 matching bases. The CDR3 spans 15 residues. The germline V and J ends were trimmed by 4 bases and 1 base, with 14 bases remaining between them. Germline CDR1 reads SGHAT; CDR2 reads FQNNGV. The chain's CDR3 is CASSSHPGSSYEQYF. CDR3 bases: TGTGCCAGCAGCTCCCACCCGGGATCTTCCTACGAGCAGTACTTC.